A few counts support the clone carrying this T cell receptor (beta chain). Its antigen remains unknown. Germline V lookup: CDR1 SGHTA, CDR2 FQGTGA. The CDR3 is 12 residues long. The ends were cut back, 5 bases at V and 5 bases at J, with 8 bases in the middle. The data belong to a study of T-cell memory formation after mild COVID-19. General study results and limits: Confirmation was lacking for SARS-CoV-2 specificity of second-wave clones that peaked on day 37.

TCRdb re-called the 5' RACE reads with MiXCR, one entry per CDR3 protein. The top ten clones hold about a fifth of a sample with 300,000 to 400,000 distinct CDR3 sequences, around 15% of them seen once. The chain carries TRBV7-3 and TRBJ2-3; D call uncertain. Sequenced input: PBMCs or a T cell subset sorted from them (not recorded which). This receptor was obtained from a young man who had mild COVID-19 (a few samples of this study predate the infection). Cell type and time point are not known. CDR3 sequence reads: CASSRPGDTQYF. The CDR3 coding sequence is TGTGCCAGCAGCCGACCGGGAGATACGCAGTATTTT.